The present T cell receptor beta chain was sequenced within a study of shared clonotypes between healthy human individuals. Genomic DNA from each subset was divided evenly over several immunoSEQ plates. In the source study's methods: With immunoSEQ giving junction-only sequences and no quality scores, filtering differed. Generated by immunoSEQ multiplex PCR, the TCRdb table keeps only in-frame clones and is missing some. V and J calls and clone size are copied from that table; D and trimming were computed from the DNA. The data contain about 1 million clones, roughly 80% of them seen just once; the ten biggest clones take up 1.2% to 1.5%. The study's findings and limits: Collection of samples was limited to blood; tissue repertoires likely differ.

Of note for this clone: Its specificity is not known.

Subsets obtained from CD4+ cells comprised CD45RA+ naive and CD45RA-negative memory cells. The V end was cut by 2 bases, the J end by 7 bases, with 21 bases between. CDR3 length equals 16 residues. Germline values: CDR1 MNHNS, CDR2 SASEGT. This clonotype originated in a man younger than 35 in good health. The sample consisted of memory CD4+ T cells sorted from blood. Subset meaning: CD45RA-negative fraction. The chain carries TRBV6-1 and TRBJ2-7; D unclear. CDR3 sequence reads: CASSEPLQDVLKEQYF. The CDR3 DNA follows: TGTGCCAGCAGTGAACCCCTCCAAGATGTACTTAAAGAGCAGTACTTC.